The 24 T cell receptor beta chains presented below share a single source sample, sequenced in a study of blood T cells in healthy people across ages. For the second PCR, which ran for about 6 to 11 cycles, a sample-barcoded 5' primer and a J-beta primer mix were used. Each CDR3 protein gets one entry after TCRdb re-called the 5' RACE reads with MiXCR. The sample consists of about a million distinct CDR3 sequences, 35% to 45% of them appearing once. Sequencing was carried out using blood. The source of these receptors is a man younger than 35 in good health.

This chain connects TRBV6-5 to TRBJ2-3; 8 bases map to TRBD1. This CDR3 spans 16 amino acids. After removal of 0 bases from V and 5 bases from J, the junction contained 7 bases not matched to a gene. The V gene's germline CDR1 is MNHEY and CDR2 SVGAGI. The CDR3 reads CASSYSRPGGKDTQYF. CDR3 DNA sequence: TGTGCCAGCAGTTACTCTAGGCCAGGGGGCAAAGATACGCAGTATTTT.

The chain uses TRBV7-6 and TRBJ2-5; D might be TRBD1 or TRBD2, each matching 6 bases. The J call may not be correct, given that the DNA end is closer to TRBJ2-7. The CDR3 runs to 15 residues. CDR1 and CDR2 (germline): SGHVS, FNYEAQ. In DNA, the CDR3 is TGTGCCAGCAGCTTAGAGGGGGGCTTTAGTCGCGAGCAGTACTTC. Amino acids: CASSLEGGFSREQYF.

This clonotype was seen more than once but under ten times. The rearrangement joins TRBV6-6 to TRBJ1-1, with D maybe TRBD1 (6 bases). Trimming removed 5 bases at V and 3 bases at J, with 13 bases between. The CDR3 is made up of 14 amino acids. Germline values: CDR1 MNHNY, CDR2 SVGAGI (reference sequence). CDR3 in amino acids: CASSPLNRDTEAFF. Here the CDR3 DNA reads TGTGCCAGCAGTCCGTTAAACAGGGACACTGAAGCTTTCTTT.

The chain has TRBV21-1 and TRBJ2-1; whether TRBD1, the table's D call, matches the DNA was not checked. TRBV21-1 is a known pseudogene. The CDR3 is 15 residues long. CDR3 DNA: TGTGCCAGCAGCACTTTAGACAGGGGGGACAATGAGCAGTTCTTC. Protein sequence: CASSTLDRGDNEQFF.

The V call is TRBV3-1, the J call TRBJ1-2; tentatively, D is TRBD1 (6 bases). Germline V lookup: CDR1 LGHDT, CDR2 YNNKEL (reference sequence). The V and J ends lost 4 bases and 4 bases respectively, with 22 bases between them. The CDR3 consists of 17 residues. DNA of the CDR3: TGTGCCAGCAGCCGAGGGGGGGGTCCCTCCTCCGGCTATGGCTACACCTTC. Translated: CASSRGGGPSSGYGYTF.

The rearrangement joins TRBV6-1 to TRBJ1-2, with TRBD1 as a possible D gene (5 bases). In germline, CDR1 is MNHNS, CDR2 SASEGT. The CDR3 runs to 14 residues. The V end was cut by 6 bases, the J end by 3 bases, with 14 bases between. CDR3 protein: CASSLDRQYYGYTF. The CDR3 region has the DNA TGTGCCAGCAGCCTTGACAGACAGTACTATGGCTACACCTTC.

This clonotype showed up just a few times. J is TRBJ2-7 and V is TRBV5-1; D ambiguous. Germline V lookup: CDR1 SGHRS, CDR2 YFSETQ. V gave up 4 bases and J gave up 2 bases, with 10 bases separating them. The CDR3 has 13 amino acids. The CDR3 region has the DNA TGCGCCAGCAGCCCACTGTCCGCCTACGAGCAGTACTTC. It specifies CASSPLSAYEQYF. The full variable domain, with the rest looked up from reference TRBV5-1 and TRBJ2-7, is KAGVTQTPRYLIKTRGQQVTLSCSPISGHRSVSWYQQTPGQGLQFLFEYFSETQRNKGNFPGRFSGRQFSNSRSEMNVSTLELGDSALYLCASSPLSAYEQYFGPGTRLTVT.

This clonotype was observed a few times. The CDR3 protein is CASSFMERGTDTQYF. CDR3 nucleotides: TGTGCCAGCAGTTTCATGGAACGGGGCACAGATACGCAGTATTTT. The chain couples TRBV6-2 or TRBV6-3 to TRBJ2-3; D ambiguous. V lost 4 bases and J lost 1, with 12 bases in between. The CDR3 consists of 15 residues. The V gene's germline CDR1 is MNHEY and CDR2 SVGEGT.

The V and J genes are TRBV4-2 and TRBJ1-2, with D maybe TRBD1 (5 bases). Trimming removed 0 bases at V and 7 bases at J, with 15 bases between. The CDR3 is 15 amino acids. CDR1 LGHNA and CDR2 YNFKEQ come from the germline V gene. The CDR3 DNA follows: TGTGCCAGCAGCCAAGATCCGGGACCCTCTTTTGGCTACACCTTC. Translation gives CASSQDPGPSFGYTF.

The chain is built from TRBV21-1 and TRBJ1-4. TRBV21-1 represents a pseudogene. The CDR3 runs to 14 residues. In DNA, the CDR3 is TGTGCCAGCAGTCGGGACTTCGGAGATGAAAAACTGTTTTTT. This translates into CASSRDFGDEKLFF.

The rearrangement joins TRBV20-1 to TRBJ2-3; 12 bases are shared with TRBD2. CDR1 DFQATT and CDR2 SNEGSKA come from the germline V gene (reference sequence). V lost 4 bases and J lost 5; bases outside the gene matches: 7. The CDR3 has 15 amino acids. DNA for the CDR3: TGCAGTGCTACTTCGGCTAGCGGGGGGGTAGATACGCAGTATTTT. The encoded protein is CSATSASGGVDTQYF.

This clonotype appeared many times. V usage is TRBV20-1 and J usage is TRBJ1-6; D possibly corresponds to TRBD1 (6 bases). From germline, CDR1 is DFQATT and CDR2 SNEGSKA (reference sequence). V was cut by 2 bases and J by 5 bases, with 10 bases left in between. The CDR3 covers 14 residues. The CDR3, as DNA: TGCAGTGCTAGACCGGGACAAAATAATTCACCCCTCCACTTT. Protein product: CSARPGQNNSPLHF.

This clonotype was observed a handful of times. This chain joins TRBV5-1 and TRBJ1-1; the D is unclear. Deletions cut 4 bases from V and 0 bases from J, with 19 bases between. This CDR3 is built from 17 residues. Germline V gives CDR1 SGHRS, CDR2 YFSETQ. CDR3 sequence: CASSPRDLKAVNTEAFF. In DNA form, the CDR3 reads TGCGCCAGCAGCCCGAGAGACCTAAAAGCCGTGAACACTGAAGCTTTCTTT.

This clonotype was found once. This chain links TRBV6-1 with TRBJ2-7, with 10 bases lining up with TRBD1. The V gene end was trimmed by 8 bases and the J gene end by 3 bases; junction bases not matched to a gene: 7. The CDR3 length is 14 residues. Germline CDR1 MNHNS, CDR2 SASEGT. The CDR3 is CASGRDRGDYEQYF. CDR3 DNA sequence: TGTGCCAGCGGACGGGACAGGGGAGACTACGAGCAGTACTTC.

The chain carries TRBV12-3 or TRBV12-4 and TRBJ2-1; no clear D gene. The assigned J gene may be wrong: the sequence end matches TRBJ2-7 better. The CDR3 has 14 residues. This CDR3 is CASSPTTSYNEQYF. The CDR3 nucleotides read TGTGCCAGCAGCCCAACGACCTCCTACAATGAGCAGTACTTC.

The sample holds a few counts of this clonotype. The rearrangement links TRBV20-1 to TRBJ2-3, with 9 nucleotides matching TRBD2. This CDR3 spans 14 amino acids. Looked up from germline, CDR1 is DFQATT and CDR2 is SNEGSKA (reference sequence). V trimming: 3 bases; J trimming: 6 bases; junction bases outside the gene matches: 7. CDR3 loop: CSARGGGVDDTQYF. CDR3 in DNA: TGCAGTGCTAGGGGCGGGGGGGTCGATGATACGCAGTATTTT.

The chain recombines TRBV6-1 with TRBJ2-7; D remains unclear. CDR3 length: 13 amino acids. Germline V gene data show CDR1 as MNHNS and CDR2 as SASEGT. Trimming shortened V by 0 bases and J by 4 bases, and 7 bases separated the two germline ends. This chain's CDR3 is CASSEAPQYEQYF. CDR3 nucleotide sequence: TGTGCCAGCAGTGAAGCGCCGCAATACGAGCAGTACTTC.

This clonotype was seen more than once but under ten times. The chain's CDR3 is CSAPTGTSGDNEQFF. The CDR3 nucleotides read TGCAGTGCTCCGACCGGGACTAGCGGAGACAATGAGCAGTTCTTC. The gene calls are TRBV20-1 and TRBJ2-1; TRBD2 aligns across 11 bases. The CDR3 runs to 15 residues. V shed 5 bases and J 5 bases; nucleotides not matched to a gene: 8. Germline V gene data show CDR1 as DFQATT and CDR2 as SNEGSKA (reference sequence).

The chain joins TRBV12-3 or TRBV12-4 to TRBJ1-2; D may be TRBD1 (5 bases). Trimming stripped 6 bases from V and 8 bases from J, with 16 bases between. The CDR3 runs 13 residues. The CDR3 nucleotides read TGTGCCAGCAGATACAGGACTAGCGCAGGCTACACCTTC. Amino acid sequence: CASRYRTSAGYTF.

This clonotype came up a few times. This chain uses TRBV6-2 or TRBV6-3 with TRBJ2-1; 9 bases line up with TRBD1. CDR3 length: 15 residues. CDR1 and CDR2 from the germline V gene are MNHEY and SVGEGT. J was trimmed by 7 bases and V by 6 bases; bases with no gene match: 10. CDR3 DNA sequence: TGTGCCAGCAGGAGAACAGGGGGCTTTGGAAATGAGCAGTTCTTC. Its protein product is CASRRTGGFGNEQFF.

The chain recombines TRBV13 with TRBJ2-5; TRBD1 aligns across 10 bases. With 4 bases clipped from V and 5 bases from J, the junction kept 1 base outside the gene matches. Germline V lookup: CDR1 PRHDT, CDR2 FYEKMQ (reference sequence). There are 13 residues in the CDR3. The CDR3 here is CASSWGQGETQYF. The CDR3 coding sequence is TGTGCCAGCAGCTGGGGACAGGGGGAGACCCAGTACTTC. Full variable domain (outside the CDR3, taken from reference TRBV13 and TRBJ2-5): AAGVIQSPRHLIKEKRETATLKCYPIPRHDTVYWYQQGPGQDPQFLISFYEKMQSDKGSIPDRFSAQQFSDYHSELNMSSLELGDSALYFCASSWGQGETQYFGPGTRLLVL.

The chain is built from TRBV10-3 and TRBJ1-1; 9 positions match TRBD1. CDR3 length equals 17 residues. The trim removed 7 bases at V and 1 base at J, leaving 13 bases unmatched. Germline V lookup: CDR1 ENHRY, CDR2 SYGVKD. For the CDR3, the DNA is TGTGCCATCAAAGGCCCGGGACAGGGTCGAGGGAACACTGAAGCTTTCTTT. Translated: CAIKGPGQGRGNTEAFF.

The J gene is TRBJ1-4, the V gene TRBV12-3 or TRBV12-4; D gene ambiguous. Trimming removed 4 bases at V and 7 bases at J, with 16 bases between. The length of the CDR3 is 15 residues. CDR3 residues: CASSCVGQGSEKLFF. CDR3 coding DNA: TGTGCCAGCAGTTGCGTAGGCCAAGGGTCTGAAAAACTGTTTTTT.

This clonotype has only a few counts. CDR3 DNA: TGTGCCAGCAGCCCGGAGGCGGGATACTCCTACAATGAGCAGTTCTTC. Its protein product is CASSPEAGYSYNEQFF. This chain joins TRBV14 and TRBJ2-1; perhaps TRBD2 as D (6 bases). The ends were cut back, 4 bases at V and 0 bases at J, with 13 bases in the middle. CDR3 size: 16 residues. Germline V gene sequence: CDR1 SGHDN, CDR2 FVKESK.